One and the same sample provided the 5 T cell receptor beta chains below, sequenced in a study of PD-1 blockade in classical Hodgkin lymphoma. Sequencing was performed with immunoSEQ multiplex PCR; in TCRdb, only in-frame clones are kept and a portion is missing. The sample has under 95,000 clones, 80% to 95% seen once. All trial patients relapsed after autologous stem cell transplantation. The starting material was peripheral blood mononuclear cells (PBMCs), obtained before the second cycle of nivolumab. The receptors derive from a human donor with classical Hodgkin lymphoma.

This clone was observed once. This sequence joins TRBV5-8 and TRBJ1-5, with D unresolved. The CDR3 has 15 residues. V lost 0 bases and J 0 bases, leaving 7 bases between the germline ends. From germline, CDR1 is SGHTS and CDR2 YDEGEE. This chain's CDR3 is CASSLGQHSNQPQHF. CDR3 bases: TGTGCCAGCAGCTTGGGGCAGCATAGCAATCAGCCCCAGCATTTT.

The chain recombines TRBV5-6 with TRBJ1-1; 9 bases fit TRBD1. The V and J ends lost 3 bases and 6 bases, in that order; junction bases with no gene match: 9. This CDR3 is built from 15 residues. The germline gives CDR1 SGHDT, CDR2 YYEEEE. CDR3 nucleotide sequence: TGTGCCAGCAGCTCAGGGACAGGGCGTCGGGCTGAAGCTTTCTTT. Its protein product is CASSSGTGRRAEAFF.

The CDR3 loop reads CASSLTSGTETQYF. The CDR3 nucleotides read TGTGCCAGCAGCCTGACTAGCGGGACTGAGACCCAGTACTTC. This chain uses TRBV6-4 with TRBJ2-5, with TRBD2 matching 11 bases. Germline V lookup: CDR1 MRHNA, CDR2 SNTAGT. Trimming cost V 6 bases and J 5 bases; bases outside gene matches: 5. The CDR3 totals 14 residues.

V and J are TRBV5-5 and TRBJ2-3; the D gene is possibly TRBD2 (5 bases). From germline, CDR1 is SGHKS and CDR2 YYEKEE (reference sequence). The CDR3 is 14 residues long. The V end was cut by 2 bases, the J end by 0 bases, with 7 bases between. CDR3 sequence reads: CASSFGGSTDTQYF. The DNA for the CDR3 is TGTGCCAGCAGCTTCGGCGGGAGCACAGATACGCAGTATTTT.

This clone was observed a few times. The chain couples TRBV27 to TRBJ1-1, with no clear D. This CDR3 comprises 13 residues. Germline V lookup: CDR1 MNHEY, CDR2 SMNVEV (reference sequence). The ends were cut back, 5 bases at V and 10 bases at J, with 17 bases in the middle. Here the CDR3 DNA reads TGTGCCAGCAGTCTTCGCCTGAGAGAACGAGCTTTCTTT. Translated, it gives CASSLRLRERAFF.